The entry below describes one TCR beta chain. The data are from a study of blood T cell repertoires in COVID-19. Method: immunoSEQ multiplex PCR; TCRdb's copy keeps in-frame clones and lacks some. The sample includes about 59,000 clones, roughly 90% seen only once; the top ten take about 5.1%. The CDR3 covers 14 residues. Germline assignment: CDR1 SNHLY and CDR2 FYNNEI. J gave up 10 bases and V 3 bases, and 5 bases lay outside the gene matches. The sequenced sample was peripheral blood. This clonotype originated in a man at least 80 years old in a cohort sampled during active COVID-19. The chain joins TRBV2 to TRBJ1-4; 10 bases match TRBD1. CDR3 DNA: TGTGCCAGCAGTGATGGGACAGGGGCGCGAAAACTGTTTTTT. It encodes CASSDGTGARKLFF. The complete variable domain, with remaining parts taken from reference TRBV2 and TRBJ1-4, reads EPEVTQTPSHQVTQMGQEVILRCVPISNHLYFYWYRQILGQKVEFLVSFYNNEISEKSEIFDDQFSVERPDGSNFTLKIRSTKLEDSAMYFCASSDGTGARKLFFGSGTQLSVL.